The clone carrying this TCR beta chain showed up just a few times. Profiled with immunoSEQ multiplex PCR; TCRdb holds only in-frame clones, not every one. The repertoire holds about 170,000 clones, with 70% to 90% as singletons. The record originates from a study of blood T cell repertoires in COVID-19. Study-level background: Sample material is recorded as cDNA or gDNA derived from T cells, B-cell-depleted T cells, or PBMCs.

The J segment lost 0 bases and the V segment lost 1 base, leaving 4 bases of the junction unmatched. In germline, CDR1 is SQVTM, CDR2 ANQGSEA. The CDR3 loop spans 17 amino acids. Sequenced: PBMCs or T cells enriched from blood (not recorded which). The V and J genes are TRBV29-1 and TRBJ2-1; 12 bases fit TRBD2. This clonotype originated in a woman aged 18 to 35 who had recovered from COVID-19. This CDR3 is CSVEGRTSGTSYNEQFF. In DNA, the CDR3 is TGCAGCGTTGAAGGACGGACTAGCGGGACCTCCTACAATGAGCAGTTCTTC.